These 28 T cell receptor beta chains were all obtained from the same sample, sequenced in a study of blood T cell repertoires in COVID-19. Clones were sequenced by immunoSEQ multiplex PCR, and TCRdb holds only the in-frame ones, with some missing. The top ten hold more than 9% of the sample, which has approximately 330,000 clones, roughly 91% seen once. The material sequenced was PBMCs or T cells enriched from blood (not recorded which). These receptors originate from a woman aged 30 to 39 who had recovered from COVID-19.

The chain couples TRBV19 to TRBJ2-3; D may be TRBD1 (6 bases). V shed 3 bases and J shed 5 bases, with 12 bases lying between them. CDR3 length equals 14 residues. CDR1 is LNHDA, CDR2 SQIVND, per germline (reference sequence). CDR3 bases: TGTGCCAGTAGTATTGTCCAGGGGAGAGATACGCAGTATTTT. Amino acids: CASSIVQGRDTQYF.

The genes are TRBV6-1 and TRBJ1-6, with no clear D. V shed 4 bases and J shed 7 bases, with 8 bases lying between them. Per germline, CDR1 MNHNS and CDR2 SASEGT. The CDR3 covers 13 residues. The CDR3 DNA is TGTGCCAGCAGTGTAGCCCAGAATTCACCCCTCCACTTT. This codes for CASSVAQNSPLHF.

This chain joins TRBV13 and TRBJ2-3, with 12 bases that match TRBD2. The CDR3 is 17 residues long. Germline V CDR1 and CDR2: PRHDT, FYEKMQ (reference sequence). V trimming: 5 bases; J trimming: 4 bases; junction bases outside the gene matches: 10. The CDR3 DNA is TGTGCCAGCAGCCCTAAACGACTAGCGGGAGCCCCAGATACGCAGTATTTT. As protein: CASSPKRLAGAPDTQYF.

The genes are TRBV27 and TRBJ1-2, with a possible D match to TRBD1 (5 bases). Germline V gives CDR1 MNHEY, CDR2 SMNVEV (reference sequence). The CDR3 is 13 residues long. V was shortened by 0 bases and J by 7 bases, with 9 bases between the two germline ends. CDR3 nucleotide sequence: TGTGCCAGCAGTTTATCGCCAGGGCTTGGCTACACCTTC. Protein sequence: CASSLSPGLGYTF.

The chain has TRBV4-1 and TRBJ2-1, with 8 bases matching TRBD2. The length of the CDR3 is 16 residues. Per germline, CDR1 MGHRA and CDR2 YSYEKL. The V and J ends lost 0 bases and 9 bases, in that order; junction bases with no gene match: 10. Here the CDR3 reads CASSQDGSSGYGEQFF. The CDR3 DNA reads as TGCGCCAGCAGCCAAGACGGGTCTAGCGGGTACGGTGAGCAGTTCTTC.

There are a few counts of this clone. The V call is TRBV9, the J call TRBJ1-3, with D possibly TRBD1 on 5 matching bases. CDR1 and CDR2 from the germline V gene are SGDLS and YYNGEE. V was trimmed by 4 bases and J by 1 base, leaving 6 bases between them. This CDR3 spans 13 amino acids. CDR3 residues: CASSRTSGNTIYF. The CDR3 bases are TGTGCCAGCAGCCGGACATCTGGAAACACCATATATTTT.

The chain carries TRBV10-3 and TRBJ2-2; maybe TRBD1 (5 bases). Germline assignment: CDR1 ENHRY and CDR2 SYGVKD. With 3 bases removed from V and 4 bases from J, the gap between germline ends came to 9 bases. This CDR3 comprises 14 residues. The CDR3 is CAISEDRITGELFF. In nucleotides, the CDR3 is TGTGCCATCAGTGAAGACAGAATCACCGGGGAGCTGTTTTTT.

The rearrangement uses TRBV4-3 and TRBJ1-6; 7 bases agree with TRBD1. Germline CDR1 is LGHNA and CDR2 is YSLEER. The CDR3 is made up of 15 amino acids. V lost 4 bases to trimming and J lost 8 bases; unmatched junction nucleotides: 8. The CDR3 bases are TGCGCCAGCAGCCGCTTGACAGGGTCAGATTCACCCCTCCACTTT. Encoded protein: CASSRLTGSDSPLHF.

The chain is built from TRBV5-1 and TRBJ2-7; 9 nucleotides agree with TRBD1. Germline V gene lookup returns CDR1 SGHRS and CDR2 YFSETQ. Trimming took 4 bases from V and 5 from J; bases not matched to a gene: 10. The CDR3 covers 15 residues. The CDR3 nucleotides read TGCGCCAGCAGCCCTATCGGACAGGGGCCACACGAGCAGTACTTC. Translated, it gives CASSPIGQGPHEQYF.

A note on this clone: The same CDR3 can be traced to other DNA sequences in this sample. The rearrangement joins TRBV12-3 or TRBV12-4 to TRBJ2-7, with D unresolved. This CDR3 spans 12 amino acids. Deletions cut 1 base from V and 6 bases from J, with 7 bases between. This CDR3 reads CASSLDRVEQYF. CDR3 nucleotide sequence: TGTGCCAGCAGTTTAGACCGGGTCGAGCAGTACTTC.

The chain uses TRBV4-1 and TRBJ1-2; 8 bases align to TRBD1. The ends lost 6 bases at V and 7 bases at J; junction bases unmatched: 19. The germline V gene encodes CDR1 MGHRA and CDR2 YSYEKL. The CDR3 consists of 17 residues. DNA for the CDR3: TGCGCCAGCAGAGGCATGGGACAGGAAAGAGTTGCAGGTGGCTACACCTTC. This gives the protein CASRGMGQERVAGGYTF.

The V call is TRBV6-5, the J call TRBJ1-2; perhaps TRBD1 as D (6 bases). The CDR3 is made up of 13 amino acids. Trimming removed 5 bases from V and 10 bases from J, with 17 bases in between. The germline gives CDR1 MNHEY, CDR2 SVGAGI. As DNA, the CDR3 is TGTGCCAGCAGTAAAACCGGGACAAAAGACTACACCTTC. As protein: CASSKTGTKDYTF.

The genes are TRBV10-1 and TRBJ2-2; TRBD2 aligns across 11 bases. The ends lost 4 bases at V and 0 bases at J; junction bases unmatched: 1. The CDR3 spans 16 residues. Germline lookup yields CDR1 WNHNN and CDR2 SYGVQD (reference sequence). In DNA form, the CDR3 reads TGCGCCAGCAGTGGACTAGCGGGACCGAACACCGGGGAGCTGTTTTTT. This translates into CASSGLAGPNTGELFF.

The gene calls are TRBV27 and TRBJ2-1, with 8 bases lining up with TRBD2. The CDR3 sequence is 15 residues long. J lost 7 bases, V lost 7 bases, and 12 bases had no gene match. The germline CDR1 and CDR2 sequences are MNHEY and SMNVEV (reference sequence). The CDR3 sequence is CASTDGSSGFNEQFF. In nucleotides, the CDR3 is TGTGCCAGCACTGACGGGTCTAGCGGGTTTAATGAGCAGTTCTTC.

The CDR3 DNA is TGTGCCAGCAATAATCAGGGCGCTAACACTGAAGCTTTCTTT. It is translated as CASNNQGANTEAFF. This sequence joins TRBV6-5 and TRBJ1-1; maybe TRBD1 (5 bases). The CDR3 runs 14 residues. In germline, CDR1 is MNHEY, CDR2 SVGAGI. The V end was cut by 7 bases, the J end by 2 bases, with 14 bases between.

Here the CDR3 reads CASSADGMNQPQHF. The CDR3 DNA is TGTGCCAGCAGCGCGGACGGGATGAATCAGCCCCAGCATTTT. The V and J genes are TRBV5-8 and TRBJ1-5; no reliable D call. The CDR3 contains 14 residues. The germline V and J ends were trimmed by 4 bases and 4 bases, with 12 bases remaining between them. Germline loops: CDR1 SGHTS, CDR2 YDEGEE.

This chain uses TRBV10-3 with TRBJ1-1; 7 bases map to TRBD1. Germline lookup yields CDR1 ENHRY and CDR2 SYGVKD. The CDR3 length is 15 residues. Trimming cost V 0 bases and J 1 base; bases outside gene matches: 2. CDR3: CAISESGQANTEAFF. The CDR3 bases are TGTGCCATCAGTGAGTCTGGACAGGCGAACACTGAAGCTTTCTTT.

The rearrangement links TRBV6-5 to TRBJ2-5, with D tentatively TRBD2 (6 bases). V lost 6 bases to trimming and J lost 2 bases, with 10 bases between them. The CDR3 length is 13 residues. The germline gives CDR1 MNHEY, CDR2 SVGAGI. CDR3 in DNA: TGTGCCAGCAGGATTCTAGCGCAAGAGACCCAGTACTTC. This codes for CASRILAQETQYF.

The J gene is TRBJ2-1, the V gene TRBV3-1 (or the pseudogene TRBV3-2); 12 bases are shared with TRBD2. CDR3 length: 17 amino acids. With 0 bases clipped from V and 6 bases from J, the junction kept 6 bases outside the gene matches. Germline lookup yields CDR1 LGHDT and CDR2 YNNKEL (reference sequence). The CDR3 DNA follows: TGTGCCAGCAGCCAAGAGGTACTAGCGGGAGGCCTCAATGAGCAGTTCTTC. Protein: CASSQEVLAGGLNEQFF.

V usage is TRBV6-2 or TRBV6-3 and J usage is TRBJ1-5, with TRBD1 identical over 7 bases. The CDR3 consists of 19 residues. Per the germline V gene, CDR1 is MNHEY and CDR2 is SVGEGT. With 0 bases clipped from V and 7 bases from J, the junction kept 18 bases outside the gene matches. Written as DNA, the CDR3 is TGTGCCAGCAGTTACTCTTTCTTTTGGGACAGACTCCCATGGCAGCCCCAGCATTTT. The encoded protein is CASSYSFFWDRLPWQPQHF.

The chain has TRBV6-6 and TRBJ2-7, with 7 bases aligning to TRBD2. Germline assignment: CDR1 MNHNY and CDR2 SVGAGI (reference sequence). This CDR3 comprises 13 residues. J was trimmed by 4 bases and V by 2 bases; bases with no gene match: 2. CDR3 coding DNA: TGTGCCAGCAGTTACAGCGGGATTTACGAGCAGTACTTC. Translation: CASSYSGIYEQYF.

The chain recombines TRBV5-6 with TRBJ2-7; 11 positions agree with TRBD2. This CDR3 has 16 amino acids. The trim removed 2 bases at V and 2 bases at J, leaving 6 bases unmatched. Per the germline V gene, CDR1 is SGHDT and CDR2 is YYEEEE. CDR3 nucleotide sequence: TGTGCCAGCAGCTTTTTAGCGGGAGGGGACGCCTACGAGCAGTACTTC. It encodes CASSFLAGGDAYEQYF.

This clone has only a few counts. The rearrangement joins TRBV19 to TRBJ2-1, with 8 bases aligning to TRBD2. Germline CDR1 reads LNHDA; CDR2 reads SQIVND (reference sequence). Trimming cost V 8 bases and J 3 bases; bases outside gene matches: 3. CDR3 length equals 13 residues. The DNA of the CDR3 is TGTGCCAGTGGGGCGGGGGGCTACAATGAGCAGTTCTTC. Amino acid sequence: CASGAGGYNEQFF.

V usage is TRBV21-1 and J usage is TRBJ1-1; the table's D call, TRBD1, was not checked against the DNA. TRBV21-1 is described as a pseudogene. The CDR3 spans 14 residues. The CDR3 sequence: CASKVGRVSSEAFF. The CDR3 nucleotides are TGTGCCAGCAAAGTGGGCAGGGTAAGTTCTGAAGCTTTCTTT.

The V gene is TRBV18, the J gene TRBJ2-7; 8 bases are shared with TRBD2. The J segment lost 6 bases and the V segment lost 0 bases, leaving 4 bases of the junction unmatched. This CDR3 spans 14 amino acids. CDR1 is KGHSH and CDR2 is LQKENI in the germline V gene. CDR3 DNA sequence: TGTGCCAGCTCACCACCAGCGGGAGAGGGCGAGCAGTACTTC. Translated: CASSPPAGEGEQYF.

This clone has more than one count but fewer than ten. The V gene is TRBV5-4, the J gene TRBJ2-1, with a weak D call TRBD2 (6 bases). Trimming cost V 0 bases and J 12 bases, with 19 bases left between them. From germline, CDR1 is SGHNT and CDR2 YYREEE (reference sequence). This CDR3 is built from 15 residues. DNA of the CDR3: TGTGCCAGCAGCTTGGGGGGAAGCGGGTTTCCTCCGCAGTTCTTC. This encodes CASSLGGSGFPPQFF.

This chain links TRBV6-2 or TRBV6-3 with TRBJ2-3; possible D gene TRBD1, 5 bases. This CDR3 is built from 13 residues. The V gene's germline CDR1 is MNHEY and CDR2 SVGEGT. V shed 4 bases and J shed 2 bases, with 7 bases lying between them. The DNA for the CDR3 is TGTGCCAGCAGTTCGGACATCACAGATACGCAGTATTTT. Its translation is CASSSDITDTQYF.

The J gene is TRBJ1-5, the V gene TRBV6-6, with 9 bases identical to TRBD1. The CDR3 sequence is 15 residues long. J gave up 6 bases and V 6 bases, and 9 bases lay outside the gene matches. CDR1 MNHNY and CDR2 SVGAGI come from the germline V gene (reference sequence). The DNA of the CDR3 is TGTGCCAGCAGCCTAGGACAGGGGCTTAGTCAGCCCCAGCATTTT. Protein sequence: CASSLGQGLSQPQHF.